The 30 T cell receptor beta chains listed next were all sequenced from one sample in a study of T cell responses to AZD1222 COVID-19 vaccine. Data came from immunoSEQ multiplex PCR; TCRdb stores just in-frame clones and leaves some out. Here the sample spans about 81,000 clones, 80% to 95% being singletons. The sample in question was peripheral blood, obtained 28 days after the second AZD1222 dose. The receptors stem from an adult who received the AZD1222 COVID-19 vaccine.

The chain is built from TRBV30 and TRBJ2-1, with a tentative D call TRBD2 (7 bases). The germline V gene encodes CDR1 GTSNPN and CDR2 SVGIG (reference sequence). The CDR3 runs to 11 residues. The ends were cut back, 3 bases at V and 12 bases at J, with 12 bases in the middle. The CDR3 region is CAWRVAGAQFF. In nucleotides, the CDR3 is TGTGCCTGGAGGGTTGCGGGGGCGCAGTTCTTC.

This chain joins TRBV5-6 and TRBJ1-2; the match to TRBD1 covers 9 bases. The CDR3 length is 17 residues. Losses at the gene ends were 4 bases for V and 5 bases for J; bases not matched to a gene: 15. Germline assignment: CDR1 SGHDT and CDR2 YYEEEE. For the CDR3, the DNA is TGTGCCAGCAGCCCGACCTCGGGACAGGGCTCACTATATGGCTACACCTTC. Translating gives CASSPTSGQGSLYGYTF.

This sequence joins TRBV18 and TRBJ1-1; the D is unclear. V lost 0 bases, J lost 4 bases, and 6 bases lay in between. Looked up from germline, CDR1 is KGHSH and CDR2 is LQKENI. The CDR3 covers 13 residues. The CDR3 coding sequence is TGTGCCAGCTCACCACCCGGACGCACTGAAGCTTTCTTT. Translated, it gives CASSPPGRTEAFF.

The chain couples TRBV18 to TRBJ1-5, with D uncertain. The V gene's germline CDR1 is KGHSH and CDR2 LQKENI. The CDR3 spans 14 residues. Trimming shortened V by 1 base and J by 3 bases, and 7 bases separated the two germline ends. The CDR3 is CASSPQVNNQPQHF. CDR3 bases: TGTGCCAGCTCACCACAGGTGAACAATCAGCCCCAGCATTTT.

J is TRBJ2-7 and V is TRBV19; the D call may be TRBD1 or TRBD2 (5 bases each). CDR1 and CDR2 from the germline V gene are LNHDA and SQIVND (reference sequence). The V gene lost 3 bases and the J gene lost 3 bases, with 9 bases spanning the gap. The CDR3 runs 13 residues. CDR3 sequence: CASSMGTDYEQYF. DNA of the CDR3: TGTGCCAGTAGTATGGGGACGGACTACGAGCAGTACTTC. Full variable domain (missing parts from reference TRBV19 and TRBJ2-7): DGGITQSPKYLFRKEGQNVTLSCEQNLNHDAMYWYRQDPGQGLRLIYYSQIVNDFQKGDIAEGYSVSREKKESFPLTVTSAQKNPTAFYLCASSMGTDYEQYFGPGTRLTVT.

The V gene is TRBV3-1 (or the pseudogene TRBV3-2), the J gene TRBJ1-6, with 7 bases lining up with TRBD1. With V trimmed by 4 bases and J by 1 base, 1 base remained unmatched. The CDR3 is made up of 15 amino acids. Germline CDR1 and CDR2: LGHDT and YNNKEL (reference sequence). CDR3 in amino acids: CASSLQGSYNSPLHF. CDR3 bases: TGTGCCAGCAGCCTACAGGGGTCCTATAATTCACCCCTCCACTTT.

The V and J genes are TRBV6-5 and TRBJ2-7; 8 nucleotides agree with TRBD1. The trim removed 5 bases at V and 3 bases at J, leaving 6 bases unmatched. This CDR3 has 14 amino acids. Germline CDR1 reads MNHEY; CDR2 reads SVGAGI. CDR3 nucleotide sequence: TGTGCCAGCAGTATAAGACAGGGGTACTACGAGCAGTACTTC. It specifies CASSIRQGYYEQYF.

The rearrangement uses TRBV4-2 and TRBJ2-3, with 9 positions matching TRBD2. The germline CDR1 and CDR2 sequences are LGHNA and YNFKEQ. The CDR3 runs 15 residues. V dropped 3 bases and J dropped 3; count of bases not matched to a gene: 4. Here the CDR3 reads CASSHSGGVTDTQYF. The CDR3 DNA reads TGTGCCAGCAGCCATAGCGGGGGTGTGACAGATACGCAGTATTTT.

The J gene is TRBJ1-2, the V gene TRBV14; 8 bases line up with TRBD1. V lost 5 bases, J lost 5 bases, and 4 bases stayed unmatched. CDR1 is SGHDN, CDR2 FVKESK, per germline. The CDR3 covers 13 residues. CDR3 region: CASSEGQVYGYTF. The CDR3 DNA reads as TGTGCCAGCAGCGAGGGACAGGTTTATGGCTACACCTTC.

The chain is built from TRBV21-1 and TRBJ1-5. TRBV21-1 is a pseudogene segment. CDR3 length: 13 amino acids. The CDR3, as DNA: TGTGCCAGCAGTAGAAAGACGGATCAGCCCCAGCATTTT. Protein product: CASSRKTDQPQHF.

This sequence joins TRBV5-4 and TRBJ1-2; D uncertain. V lost 1 base and J lost 4, with 11 bases in between. The germline CDR1 and CDR2 sequences are SGHNT and YYREEE (reference sequence). The CDR3 is 14 amino acids. The CDR3 DNA reads as TGTGCCAGCAGCTTGAGCGGTTTTACCTATGGCTACACCTTC. Encoded protein: CASSLSGFTYGYTF.

This sequence joins TRBV29-1 and TRBJ2-3; D unclear. CDR3 length: 13 residues. The germline V gene encodes CDR1 SQVTM and CDR2 ANQGSEA. Trimming stripped 7 bases from V and 0 bases from J, with 11 bases between. The CDR3 loop reads CSATHDSTDTQYF. For the CDR3, the DNA is TGCAGCGCCACACATGACAGCACAGATACGCAGTATTTT.

The chain employs TRBV18 and TRBJ1-5; D gene ambiguous. Germline CDR1 reads KGHSH; CDR2 reads LQKENI. This CDR3 is built from 16 residues. V lost 6 bases, J lost 0 bases, and 15 bases lay in between. The CDR3 DNA reads TGTGCCAGCTCCACTGGGCTCGTCTATAGCAATCAGCCCCAGCATTTT. This codes for CASSTGLVYSNQPQHF. Using reference TRBV18 and TRBJ1-5 for the parts outside the CDR3, the full variable domain is NAGVMQNPRHLVRRRGQEARLRCSPMKGHSHVYWYRQLPEEGLKFMVYLQKENIIDESGMPKERFSAEFPKEGPSILRIQQVVRGDSAAYFCASSTGLVYSNQPQHFGDGTRLSIL.

The chain combines TRBV6-5 with TRBJ1-6; the D gene is possibly TRBD1 (6 bases). Germline V CDR1 and CDR2: MNHEY, SVGAGI. The ends were cut back, 7 bases at V and 8 bases at J, with 15 bases in the middle. The CDR3 is 14 residues long. This CDR3 reads CASTMTGGYSPLHF. CDR3 sequence (DNA): TGTGCCAGCACCATGACAGGAGGTTATTCACCCCTCCACTTT.

This chain connects TRBV19 to TRBJ1-4; D gene uncertain. The CDR3 consists of 11 residues. Looked up from germline, CDR1 is LNHDA and CDR2 is SQIVND (reference sequence). Trimming left V 4 bases short and J 8 bases short, with 5 bases between. For the CDR3, the DNA is TGTGCCAGTAGTACCCAAGAAAAACTGTTTTTT. This gives the protein CASSTQEKLFF.

The chain uses TRBV9 and TRBJ1-5, with D hard to call. The CDR3 covers 13 residues. CDR1 and CDR2 from the germline V gene are SGDLS and YYNGEE. V lost 2 bases and J lost 4, with 7 bases in between. DNA for the CDR3: TGTGCCAGCAGCGTCGATCTGAATCAGCCCCAGCATTTT. Amino acids: CASSVDLNQPQHF.

This CDR3 is CASGRGSPQYNEQFF. The CDR3 DNA reads as TGCGCCAGTGGCCGAGGGTCCCCACAATACAATGAGCAGTTCTTC. The chain has TRBV4-1 and TRBJ2-1; D might be TRBD2 (5 bases). The CDR3 loop spans 15 amino acids. V was clipped by 9 bases and J by 4 bases, with 19 bases between them. CDR1 and CDR2 from the germline V gene are MGHRA and YSYEKL.

The chain combines TRBV4-1 with TRBJ1-6, with 8 bases that match TRBD1. Trimming removed 8 bases from V and 11 bases from J; junction bases left unmatched: 8. Looked up from germline, CDR1 is MGHRA and CDR2 is YSYEKL. This CDR3 has 13 residues. CDR3 residues: CASGQGPVAPLHF. As DNA, the CDR3 is TGCGCCAGCGGACAGGGACCTGTGGCACCCCTCCACTTT.

The chain recombines TRBV19 with TRBJ1-5; the match to TRBD1 covers 8 bases. V dropped 5 bases and J dropped 1; count of bases not matched to a gene: 4. Germline V gives CDR1 LNHDA, CDR2 SQIVND (reference sequence). CDR3 length equals 15 residues. CDR3 DNA: TGTGCCAGTAGTTTTAGACAGGGGAGCAATCAGCCCCAGCATTTT. Amino acid sequence: CASSFRQGSNQPQHF.

The rearrangement uses TRBV7-2 and TRBJ2-7; D gene unclear. Germline CDR1 reads SGHTA; CDR2 reads FQGNSA. This CDR3 comprises 14 residues. The ends were cut back, 2 bases at V and 7 bases at J, with 15 bases in the middle. The CDR3 DNA sequence: TGTGCCAGCAGCTTATTCGGCGGACCTTCGGAGCAGTACTTC. Its protein product is CASSLFGGPSEQYF.

V gene TRBV11-2 combines with J gene TRBJ2-7, with TRBD2 identical over 8 bases. The CDR3 extends over 17 amino acids. The junction had 14 bases not matched to a gene; V was cut back by 5 bases and J by 2 bases. Germline V gene data show CDR1 as SGHAT and CDR2 as FQNNGV. The CDR3 is CASSLTALAATPYEQYF. The CDR3 DNA reads TGTGCCAGCAGCCTCACGGCACTAGCGGCCACCCCCTACGAGCAGTACTTC.

The J gene is TRBJ1-3, the V gene TRBV7-9, with unresolved D. Germline assignment: CDR1 SEHNR and CDR2 FQNEAQ (reference sequence). The CDR3 runs to 14 residues. The V end lost 2 bases, the J end lost 1 base, and 6 bases lay between the germline ends. This chain's CDR3 is CASSLLGSGNTIYF. In DNA, the CDR3 is TGTGCCAGCAGCTTACTGGGTTCTGGAAACACCATATATTTT.

This chain connects TRBV7-2 to TRBJ2-2; TRBD2 matches at 7 bases. CDR3 length equals 13 residues. With 3 bases clipped from V and 15 bases from J, the junction kept 10 bases outside the gene matches. Germline V gives CDR1 SGHTA, CDR2 FQGNSA. CDR3 residues: CASSFAVGGSVFF. The CDR3 DNA follows: TGTGCCAGCAGCTTCGCCGTAGGCGGGAGTGTGTTTTTT.

The chain is built from TRBV19 and TRBJ2-3; tentatively, D is TRBD1 or TRBD2 (5 bases each). There are 14 residues in the CDR3. The V gene's germline CDR1 is LNHDA and CDR2 SQIVND (reference sequence). The V end was cut by 3 bases, the J end by 2 bases, with 9 bases between. This chain's CDR3 is CASSIRDPTDTQYF. CDR3 sequence (DNA): TGTGCCAGTAGTATTCGGGACCCCACAGATACGCAGTATTTT. Complete variable domain (other parts from reference TRBV19 and TRBJ2-3): DGGITQSPKYLFRKEGQNVTLSCEQNLNHDAMYWYRQDPGQGLRLIYYSQIVNDFQKGDIAEGYSVSREKKESFPLTVTSAQKNPTAFYLCASSIRDPTDTQYFGPGTRLTVL.

The rearrangement uses TRBV7-9 and TRBJ2-1; possibly TRBD2 for D (6 bases). Trimming left V 1 base short and J 10 bases short, with 14 bases between. Germline loops: CDR1 SEHNR, CDR2 FQNEAQ (reference sequence). This CDR3 is built from 14 residues. The CDR3 sequence: CASSLGGEFREQFF. Written as DNA, the CDR3 is TGTGCCAGCAGCTTAGGGGGGGAGTTTCGCGAGCAGTTCTTC.

The chain couples TRBV5-1 to TRBJ2-3; D tentatively fits TRBD1 or TRBD2 (5 bases each). The CDR3 has 14 residues. Germline-derived CDR1 and CDR2 are SGHRS and YFSETQ. V was pared by 3 bases and J by 0 bases, with 8 bases between. Here the CDR3 reads CASSYGTSTDTQYF. CDR3 DNA sequence: TGCGCCAGCAGCTACGGGACGAGCACAGATACGCAGTATTTT.

J is TRBJ2-7 and V is TRBV11-2; D unclear. Germline assignment: CDR1 SGHAT and CDR2 FQNNGV. This CDR3 is 13 amino acids long. V lost 1 base and J lost 7, with 11 bases in between. CDR3 sequence (DNA): TGTGCCAGCAGCTTAGGTAACCCCGGGGAGCAGTACTTC. It specifies CASSLGNPGEQYF. The full variable domain, in which reference TRBV11-2 and TRBJ2-7 provide the parts outside the CDR3, is EAGVAQSPRYKIIEKRQSVAFWCNPISGHATLYWYQQILGQGPKLLIQFQNNGVVDDSQLPKDRFSAERLKGVDSTLKIQPAKLEDSAVYLCASSLGNPGEQYFGPGTRLTVT.

The rearrangement links TRBV7-2 to TRBJ1-2; D unresolved. Germline assignment: CDR1 SGHTA and CDR2 FQGNSA. V shed 5 bases and J shed 3 bases, with 13 bases lying between them. CDR3 size: 14 residues. CDR3 loop: CASSPRGRYYGYTF. CDR3 coding DNA: TGTGCCAGCAGCCCCCGAGGTCGTTACTATGGCTACACCTTC.

The CDR3 loop is CASIEDRWNTGELFF. DNA for the CDR3: TGTGCCAGCATCGAAGACAGATGGAACACCGGGGAGCTGTTTTTT. The chain combines TRBV6-5 with TRBJ2-2; a weak D match, TRBD1 (5 bases). The CDR3 totals 15 residues. Germline CDR1 is MNHEY and CDR2 is SVGAGI. Trimming shortened V by 7 bases and J by 1 base, and 13 bases separated the two germline ends.

The chain recombines TRBV7-2 with TRBJ2-3; D is unresolved. The germline V gene encodes CDR1 SGHTA and CDR2 FQGNSA. The CDR3 is made up of 15 amino acids. V was clipped by 4 bases and J by 6 bases, with 17 bases between them. The CDR3 DNA reads TGTGCCAGCAGCTCATCCAGATGGCCTGGCGATACGCAGTATTTT. Encoded protein: CASSSSRWPGDTQYF.